The sequence of this T cell receptor (beta chain) was determined in a study of Ad26.COV2.S vaccination and SARS-CoV-2 variants. The assay was immunoSEQ multiplex PCR, and TCRdb's table has in-frame clones only and misses some. This sample has 400,000 to 450,000 clones, with 80% to 95% found just once. CDR1 and CDR2 (germline): SGHKS, YYEKEE (reference sequence). The J segment lost 2 bases and the V segment lost 4 bases, leaving 1 base of the junction unmatched. The CDR3 runs 13 residues. Sample treatment: around 19 received Ad26.COV2.S at low or high dose, single or two shots; about 5 received placebo; per-sample allocation not given. Each sample was drawn 63 days after the first injection (of vaccine or placebo). SARS-CoV-2 spike from the Wuhan strain was encoded by the vaccine, an Ad26 vector.

The chain employs TRBV5-5 and TRBJ2-3; the match to TRBD2 covers 7 bases. This TCR was sampled from a person aged 18-65 years who received the Ad26.COV2.S COVID-19 vaccine or a placebo. The sequencing used peripheral blood, collected in a trial of Ad26.COV2.S vaccine versus placebo. CDR3 coding DNA: TGTGCCAGCAGCGGGACTATCACAGATACGCAGTATTTT. Amino acids: CASSGTITDTQYF.